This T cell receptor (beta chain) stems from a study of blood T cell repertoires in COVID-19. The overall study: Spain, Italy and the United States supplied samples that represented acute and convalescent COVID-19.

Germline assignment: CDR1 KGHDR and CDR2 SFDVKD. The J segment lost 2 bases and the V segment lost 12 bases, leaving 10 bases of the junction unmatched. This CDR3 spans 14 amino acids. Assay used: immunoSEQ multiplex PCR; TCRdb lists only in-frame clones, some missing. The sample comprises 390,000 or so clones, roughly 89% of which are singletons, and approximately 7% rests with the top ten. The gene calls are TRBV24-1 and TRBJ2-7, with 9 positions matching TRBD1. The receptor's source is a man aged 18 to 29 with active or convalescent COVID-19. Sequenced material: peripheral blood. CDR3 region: CAPGQGSPTYEQYF. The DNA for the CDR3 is TGTGCCCCCGGACAGGGGAGCCCCACCTACGAGCAGTACTTC.